This T cell receptor (beta chain) was recovered during a study of CD8 T cells in Susac syndrome. Germline V gene sequence: CDR1 SGHRS, CDR2 YFSETQ. V was clipped by 2 bases and J by 5 bases, with 10 bases between them. The CDR3 contains 13 residues. Reverse transcription of about 0.5 to 1 ug RNA used random hexamers. The amplification used immunoSEQ multiplex PCR on TCR beta CDR3; it spanned 54 Vbeta and 13 Jbeta. Each CDR3 protein is one row after TCRdb ran MiXCR on the immunoSEQ multiplex PCR reads. The table has under 80,000 distinct CDR3 sequences, around 96% seen once; the top ten hold approximately 0.4%. Sequencing of TCR beta drew on CD8+ and CD4+ T cells from blood. In the multiple sclerosis control group, patients were treatment-naive and had stable or active relapsing-remitting disease. The authors negatively isolated CD8+ and CD4+ T cells and FACS-enriched TEMRA cells.

The TCR comes from a human donor with multiple sclerosis. Sequences were obtained from CD8+ T cells from PBMCs. The rearrangement links TRBV5-1 to TRBJ2-5; D unresolved. CDR3 bases: TGCGCCAGCAGCTTTCACCTTGGGGAGACCCAGTACTTC. Amino acids: CASSFHLGETQYF.